Included here is one TCR beta chain sequence, with context. This sample is drawn from a study of T-cell memory formation after mild COVID-19. This CDR3 is built from 14 residues. Germline V CDR1 and CDR2: SEHNR, FQNEAQ (reference sequence). Trimming took off 5 bases at V and 0 bases at J, with 9 bases between the two ends. TCRdb reprocessed the 5' RACE reads with MiXCR, giving one entry per CDR3 protein. The sample consists of 550,000 to 700,000 distinct CDR3 sequences, approximately 15% of them appearing once. The gene calls are TRBV7-9 and TRBJ2-3; D remains ambiguous. What was sequenced was PBMCs or a T cell subset sorted from them (not recorded which). This clonotype originated in an adult woman who had mild COVID-19 (a few samples of this study predate the infection). Cell type and time point are not known. The CDR3, as DNA: TGTGCCAGCAGCCAGGTCTCTAGCACAGATACGCAGTATTTT. As protein: CASSQVSSTDTQYF.